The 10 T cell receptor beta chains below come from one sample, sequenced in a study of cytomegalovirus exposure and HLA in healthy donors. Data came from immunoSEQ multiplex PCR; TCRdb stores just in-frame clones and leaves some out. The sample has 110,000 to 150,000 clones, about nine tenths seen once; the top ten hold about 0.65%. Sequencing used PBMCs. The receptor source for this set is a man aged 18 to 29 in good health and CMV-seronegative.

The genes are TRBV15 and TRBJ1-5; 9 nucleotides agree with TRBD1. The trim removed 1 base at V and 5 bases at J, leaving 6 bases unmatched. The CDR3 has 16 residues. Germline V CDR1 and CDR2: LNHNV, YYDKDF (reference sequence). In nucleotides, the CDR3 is TGTGCCACCAGCAGAGTTGGGACAGGGACAGATCAGCCCCAGCATTTT. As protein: CATSRVGTGTDQPQHF.

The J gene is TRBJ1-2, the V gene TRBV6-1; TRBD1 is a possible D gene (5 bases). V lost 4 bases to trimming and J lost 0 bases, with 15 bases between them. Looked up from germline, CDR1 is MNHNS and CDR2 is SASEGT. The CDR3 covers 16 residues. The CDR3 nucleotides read TGTGCCAGCAGTGTGATAGGGGCCAGGGCTAACTATGGCTACACCTTC. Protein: CASSVIGARANYGYTF.

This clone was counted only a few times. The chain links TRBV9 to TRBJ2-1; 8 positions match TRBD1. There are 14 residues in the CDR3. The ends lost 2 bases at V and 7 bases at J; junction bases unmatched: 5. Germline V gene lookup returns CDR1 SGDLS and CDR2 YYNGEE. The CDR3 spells CASSVRQGYNEQFF. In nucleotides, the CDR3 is TGTGCCAGCAGCGTCAGACAGGGGTATAATGAGCAGTTCTTC. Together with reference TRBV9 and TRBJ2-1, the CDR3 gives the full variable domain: DSGVTQTPKHLITATGQRVTLRCSPRSGDLSVYWYQQSLDQGLQFLIQYYNGEERAKGNILERFSAQQFPDLHSELNLSSLELGDSALYFCASSVRQGYNEQFFGPGTRLTVL.

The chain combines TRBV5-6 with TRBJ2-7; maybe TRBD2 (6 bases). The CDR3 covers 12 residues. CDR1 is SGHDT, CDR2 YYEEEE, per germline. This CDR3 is CASSSGTLGYRV. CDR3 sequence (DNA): TGTGCCAGCAGCTCCGGGACTTTGGGATATCGCGTC.

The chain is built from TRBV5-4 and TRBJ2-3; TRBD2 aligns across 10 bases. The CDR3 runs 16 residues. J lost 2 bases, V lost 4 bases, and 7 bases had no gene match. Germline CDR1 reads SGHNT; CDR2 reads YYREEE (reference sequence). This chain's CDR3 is CASSDQLAGNTDTQYF. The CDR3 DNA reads TGTGCCAGCAGCGACCAACTAGCGGGGAACACAGATACGCAGTATTTT.

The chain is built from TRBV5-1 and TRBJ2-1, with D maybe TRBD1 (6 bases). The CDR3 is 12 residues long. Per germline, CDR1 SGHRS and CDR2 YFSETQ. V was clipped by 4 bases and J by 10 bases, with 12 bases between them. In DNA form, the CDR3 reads TGCGCCAGCAGCCTCCAGGACAGAGAGCAGTTCTTC. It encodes CASSLQDREQFF.

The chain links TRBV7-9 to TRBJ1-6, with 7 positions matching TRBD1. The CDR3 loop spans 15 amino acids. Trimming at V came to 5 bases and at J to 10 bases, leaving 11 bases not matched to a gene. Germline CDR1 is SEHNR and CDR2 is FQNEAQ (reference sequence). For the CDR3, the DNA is TGTGCCAGCAGCCTACACTCGGGACAGTTGTCACCCCTCCACTTT. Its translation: CASSLHSGQLSPLHF.

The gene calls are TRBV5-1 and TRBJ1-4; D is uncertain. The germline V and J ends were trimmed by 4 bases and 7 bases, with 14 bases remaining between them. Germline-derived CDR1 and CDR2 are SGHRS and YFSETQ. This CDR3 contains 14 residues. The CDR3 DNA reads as TGCGCCAGCAGCGTGAACCTACGGGGTGAAAAACTGTTTTTT. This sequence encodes CASSVNLRGEKLFF.

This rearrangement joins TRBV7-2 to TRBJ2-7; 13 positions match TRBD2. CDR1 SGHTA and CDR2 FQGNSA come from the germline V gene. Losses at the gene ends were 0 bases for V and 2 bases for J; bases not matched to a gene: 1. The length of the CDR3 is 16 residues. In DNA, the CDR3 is TGTGCCAGCAGCTTAGCGGGGACTAGCGGGGCCTACGAGCAGTACTTC. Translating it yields CASSLAGTSGAYEQYF.

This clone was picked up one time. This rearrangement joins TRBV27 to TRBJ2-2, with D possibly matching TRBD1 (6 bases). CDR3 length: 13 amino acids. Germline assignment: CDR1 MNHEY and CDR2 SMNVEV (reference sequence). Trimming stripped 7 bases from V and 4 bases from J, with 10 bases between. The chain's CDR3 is CASTPTGTGELFF. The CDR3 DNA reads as TGTGCCAGCACCCCGACAGGCACCGGGGAGCTGTTTTTT.